This entry lists 25 T cell receptor beta chains sequenced from one sample in a study of CD8 T cells in ankylosing spondylitis. Whole-study findings and limits: The study identified a TCR beta motif of under ten highly homologous variants that appeared characteristic of ankylosing spondylitis blood.

Antigens for these TCRs are unknown. TCRdb fed the 5' RACE reads into MiXCR, producing one record per CDR3 protein. This table holds more than 500,000 distinct CDR3 sequences, roughly 5.2% found once. Material: blood, either unsorted or a sorted T cell fraction (not recorded which). The source is a male donor with ankylosing spondylitis.

The CDR3 sequence: CASSSLPGWETQYF. DNA of the CDR3: TGTGCCAGCAGTTCGCTTCCAGGGTGGGAGACCCAGTACTTC. The V call is TRBV6-5, the J call TRBJ2-5, with D possibly being TRBD1 (5 bases). Trimming stripped 4 bases from V and 5 bases from J, with 14 bases between. The CDR3 covers 14 residues. In germline, CDR1 is MNHEY, CDR2 SVGAGI.

This clonotype was seen ten or more times. The chain employs TRBV5-1 and TRBJ2-3; TRBD1 matches at 8 bases. CDR1 is SGHRS, CDR2 YFSETQ, per germline. The CDR3 totals 16 residues. Trimming removed 7 bases from V and 1 base from J; junction bases left unmatched: 11. The CDR3 DNA sequence: TGCGCCAGCCACCTTGGCGCGGACAGGGGCACAGATACGCAGTATTTT. This translates into CASHLGADRGTDTQYF.

The CDR3 DNA sequence: TGTGCCAGCAGCGTCCCCCGCGGGAGGGCCGCTGGGGAGCTGTTTTTT. Its translation is CASSVPRGRAAGELFF. The chain carries TRBV21-1 and TRBJ2-2; TRBD2, the table's D call, lacks a check against the DNA. TRBV21-1 is listed as a pseudogene. This CDR3 region has 16 residues.

This clonotype was observed many times. The V gene is TRBV10-3, the J gene TRBJ2-1; 10 bases fit TRBD1. The ends lost 10 bases at V and 8 bases at J; junction bases unmatched: 8. The V gene's germline CDR1 is ENHRY and CDR2 SYGVKD. This CDR3 contains 13 residues. The CDR3 region has the DNA TGTGCCAGCTCCGGGACAGGGGAGGATGAGCAGTTCTTC. Translating gives CASSGTGEDEQFF.

This clonotype was detected ten times or more. V gene TRBV28 combines with J gene TRBJ2-5, with D possibly matching TRBD2 (5 bases). The CDR3 runs 12 residues. V lost 8 bases, J lost 1 base, and 8 bases lay in between. Germline V gene sequence: CDR1 MDHEN, CDR2 SYDVKM. CDR3 protein: CASWRFQETQYF. The DNA of the CDR3 is TGTGCCAGCTGGAGGTTCCAAGAGACCCAGTACTTC.

This clonotype was counted ten times or more. The V gene is TRBV29-1, the J gene TRBJ1-1; TRBD1 might be the D (5 bases). The germline V gene has CDR1 SQVTM and CDR2 ANQGSEA. V dropped 6 bases and J dropped 7 bases, with 12 bases sitting between them. The CDR3 is 11 amino acids. As DNA, the CDR3 is TGCAGCGTGCAGGGACTAGGTGAAGCTTTCTTT. Protein: CSVQGLGEAFF.

In its sample, this clonotype was seen many times. DNA for the CDR3: TGCGCCAGCAGCCAAGACGGCGGGGGGGATATTGGGTACGAGCAGTACTTC. Translating it yields CASSQDGGGDIGYEQYF. The chain is built from TRBV4-3 and TRBJ2-7; TRBD2 aligns across 9 bases. V was clipped by 0 bases and J by 4 bases; unmatched bases: 10. Looked up from germline, CDR1 is LGHNA and CDR2 is YSLEER. This CDR3 spans 17 amino acids.

This clonotype was counted at least ten times. The CDR3 nucleotides read TGTGCCAGCAGCCTACTCCCGAGTCCCCAGTACTTC. Protein product: CASSLLPSPQYF. The chain couples TRBV13 to TRBJ2-5, with no clear D. Germline CDR1 and CDR2: PRHDT and FYEKMQ (reference sequence). V lost 5 bases to trimming and J lost 9 bases, with 13 bases between them. CDR3 length equals 12 residues.

This clonotype was recorded many times. The chain carries TRBV20-1 and TRBJ1-5, with TRBD1 matching 7 bases. The V gene end was trimmed by 3 bases and the J gene end by 0 bases; junction bases not matched to a gene: 8. The germline V gene encodes CDR1 DFQATT and CDR2 SNEGSKA (reference sequence). The CDR3 is 16 residues long. The DNA of the CDR3 is TGCAGTGCTAGGCCCAGGGGGGTGGGTAGCAATCAGCCCCAGCATTTT. This encodes CSARPRGVGSNQPQHF.

This clonotype was counted many times. In DNA form, the CDR3 reads TGCAGCGTTGACAGGGGGCGCGACGGGGAGCTGTTTTTT. As protein: CSVDRGRDGELFF. The chain has TRBV29-1 and TRBJ2-2; TRBD1 matches at 8 bases. The CDR3 is made up of 13 amino acids. Germline CDR1 SQVTM, CDR2 ANQGSEA. With 3 bases clipped from V and 7 bases from J, the junction kept 4 bases outside the gene matches.

This clonotype appeared many times. This chain joins TRBV20-1 and TRBJ1-5; a weak D match, TRBD1 (5 bases). CDR1 DFQATT and CDR2 SNEGSKA come from the germline V gene (reference sequence). The CDR3 runs 15 residues. V lost 4 bases and J 0 bases, leaving 13 bases between the germline ends. CDR3 residues: CSATGGTYSNQPQHF. The CDR3 DNA follows: TGCAGTGCTACCGGGGGGACCTATAGCAATCAGCCCCAGCATTTT.

The V and J genes are TRBV29-1 and TRBJ2-3; maybe TRBD1 (6 bases). Germline assignment: CDR1 SQVTM and CDR2 ANQGSEA. With 6 bases removed from V and 0 bases from J, the gap between germline ends came to 19 bases. CDR3 length: 16 residues. The CDR3 region has the DNA TGCAGCGTCGTACTCCCCGGGACATTCAGCACAGATACGCAGTATTTT. Amino acids: CSVVLPGTFSTDTQYF.

Ten or more counts support this clonotype. J is TRBJ1-2 and V is TRBV28, with D possibly matching TRBD1 (5 bases). Per germline, CDR1 MDHEN and CDR2 SYDVKM. The V and J ends lost 5 bases and 4 bases respectively, with 17 bases between them. The CDR3 consists of 15 residues. CDR3 protein: CASSLAGPSFYGYTF. DNA for the CDR3: TGTGCCAGCAGTCTGGCGGGACCTTCTTTCTATGGCTACACCTTC.

Many counts were recorded for this clonotype. CDR3 bases: TGTGCCAGCAGACTAAAGGCCACAGGGAGCTCCTACGAGCAGTACTTC. It specifies CASRLKATGSSYEQYF. The chain combines TRBV28 with TRBJ2-7; TRBD1 might be the D (6 bases). Trimming stripped 6 bases from V and 0 bases from J, with 18 bases between. This CDR3 contains 16 residues. CDR1 MDHEN and CDR2 SYDVKM come from the germline V gene.

The chain employs TRBV5-1 and TRBJ2-5; 8 bases are shared with TRBD1. Unmatched junction bases numbered 9, after V lost 6 bases and J lost 2 bases. CDR3 length: 15 amino acids. Germline V CDR1 and CDR2: SGHRS, YFSETQ. The CDR3 reads CASKPGQGGQETQYF. CDR3 bases: TGCGCCAGCAAACCCGGACAGGGCGGGCAAGAGACCCAGTACTTC.

This clonotype was recorded at least ten times. V and J are TRBV7-2 and TRBJ2-1, with D unresolved. Between the trimmed V and J ends, which lost 5 bases and 8 bases, there was a span of 13 bases. The CDR3 runs to 13 residues. Germline lookup yields CDR1 SGHTA and CDR2 FQGNSA. CDR3 residues: CASSPSAHDEQFF. The DNA of the CDR3 is TGTGCCAGCAGCCCTTCGGCTCACGATGAGCAGTTCTTC.

This clonotype appeared many times. The rearrangement joins TRBV10-1 to TRBJ2-5, with a possible D match to TRBD1 (5 bases). The germline CDR1 and CDR2 sequences are WNHNN and SYGVQD (reference sequence). Deletions cut 8 bases from V and 1 base from J, with 11 bases between. The CDR3 runs 13 residues. The CDR3 bases are TGCGCCAGCTCTAGGGGTATCCAAGAGACCCAGTACTTC. This translates into CASSRGIQETQYF.

This clonotype was counted between two and nine times. The gene calls are TRBV28 and TRBJ1-2; TRBD1 might be the D (5 bases). Per the germline V gene, CDR1 is MDHEN and CDR2 is SYDVKM. The CDR3 contains 14 residues. Trimming pared 8 bases from V and 7 bases from J, leaving 20 bases between. CDR3 residues: CASGEKLGELGYTF. The CDR3 nucleotides are TGTGCCAGCGGGGAGAAATTGGGGGAGCTTGGCTACACCTTC.

This clonotype was found many times. The genes are TRBV10-3 and TRBJ2-3; D not resolved. CDR3 length: 13 amino acids. Germline V CDR1 and CDR2: ENHRY, SYGVKD. Trimming took off 10 bases at V and 3 bases at J, with 14 bases between the two ends. The CDR3, as DNA: TGTGCCAGCCAAAGCCAAGGGACAGATACGCAGTATTTT. This gives the protein CASQSQGTDTQYF.

In this sample, this clonotype turned up many times. The J gene is TRBJ2-1, the V gene TRBV18; tentative D call: TRBD2 (6 bases). V gave up 3 bases and J gave up 5 bases, with 11 bases separating them. The CDR3 consists of 14 residues. The germline CDR1 and CDR2 sequences are KGHSH and LQKENI. CDR3 sequence: CASSPRTGDNEQFF. For the CDR3, the DNA is TGTGCCAGCTCACCCCGGACGGGGGACAATGAGCAGTTCTTC.

This clonotype appeared many times. The J gene is TRBJ2-6, the V gene TRBV9; D unresolved. V was shortened by 3 bases and J by 4 bases, with 8 bases between the two germline ends. The CDR3 loop spans 14 amino acids. Germline V gene lookup returns CDR1 SGDLS and CDR2 YYNGEE. Here the CDR3 reads CASSEGSGANVLTF. In DNA, the CDR3 is TGTGCCAGCAGCGAAGGGTCCGGGGCCAACGTCCTGACTTTC.

A remark on this clonotype: It may be a read error: a sequence one base away is much more abundant. The chain links TRBV20-1 to TRBJ1-5; D remains unclear. V was pared by 6 bases and J by 4 bases, with 16 bases between. Germline CDR1 is DFQATT and CDR2 is SNEGSKA (reference sequence). The CDR3 runs 14 residues. The CDR3 DNA reads TGCAGTGCCCCCCCGATGGTGAGAAATCAGCCCCAGCATTTT. Encoded protein: CSAPPMVRNQPQHF.

There are many counts of this clonotype. The chain carries TRBV4-2 and TRBJ1-6; D ambiguous. The CDR3 sequence is 19 residues long. V lost 0 bases, J lost 0 bases, and 15 bases lay in between. Germline values: CDR1 LGHNA, CDR2 YNFKEQ. The CDR3: CASSQDSGGWSSYNSPLHF. For the CDR3, the DNA is TGTGCCAGCAGCCAAGATTCCGGCGGTTGGAGCTCCTATAATTCACCCCTCCACTTT.

This chain joins TRBV5-4 and TRBJ2-6; 9 bases are shared with TRBD1. V lost 1 base to trimming and J lost 0 bases; unmatched junction nucleotides: 11. The CDR3 is 20 amino acids. The germline gives CDR1 SGHNT, CDR2 YYREEE (reference sequence). This CDR3 reads CASSLSWTGAYSSGANVLTF. The CDR3, as DNA: TGTGCCAGCAGCTTGTCGTGGACAGGGGCCTATAGCTCTGGGGCCAACGTCCTGACTTTC.

The chain is built from TRBV20-1 and TRBJ2-5, with D uncertain. The CDR3 totals 11 residues. The V end lost 7 bases, the J end lost 1 base, and 7 bases lay between the germline ends. Germline CDR1 and CDR2: DFQATT and SNEGSKA (reference sequence). The CDR3 DNA reads as TGCAGTGTATCAGTCCAAGAGACCCAGTACTTC. Protein: CSVSVQETQYF.